A single T cell receptor (beta chain) is shown here with its context. The antigen remains unidentified. This specimen comes from a study of regulatory T cells in long-lasting Graves disease. Study findings and constraints: Favored usage of TRBV28, TRBJ1-2 and TRBJ2-5 was recorded in persistent disease.

The sample's time point: newly diagnosed GD, antithyroid drugs for less than 3 months. Scientists built the TCR library using RNA that was extracted from PBMCs. This CDR3 comprises 15 residues. Trimming stripped 3 bases from V and 0 bases from J, with 9 bases between. The germline CDR1 and CDR2 sequences are LNHDA and SQIVND (reference sequence). Building the TCR beta libraries relied on iRepertoire HTBI primers, and CDR3 regions underwent Arm-PCR. A single record per CDR3 protein comes from TCRdb applying MiXCR to the multiplex PCR reads. The sample yields under 450,000 distinct CDR3 sequences, under 20% seen once. These data also formed part of another study, on T cells in Graves' hyperthyroidism and ophthalmopathy.

Sample: peripheral blood mononuclear cells (PBMCs), taken at new diagnosis, from a patient treated with antithyroid drugs. J is TRBJ1-3 and V is TRBV19; possibly TRBD1 for D (5 bases). The sequence derives from a woman in her late teens or twenties with Graves disease. The CDR3 spells CASSIGADSGNTIYF. In DNA, the CDR3 is TGTGCCAGTAGTATCGGGGCAGACTCTGGAAACACCATATATTTT.